This entry lists 27 T cell receptor beta chains sequenced from one sample in a study of T cells in Graves' hyperthyroidism and ophthalmopathy. TCR beta CDR3 sequences were amplified from RNA transcripts. The TCR CDR3 was amplified in a first-round RT-PCR using the HTBI primer set. TCRdb itself ran the multiplex PCR reads through MiXCR, one entry per CDR3 protein. Of hundreds of thousands of distinct CDR3 sequences in the sample, more than 45% were seen once. The sample taken for sequencing was peripheral blood or thyroid tissue (not recorded which). These receptors were obtained from a woman aged 18-29 years with Graves' hyperthyroidism.

This chain links TRBV2 with TRBJ1-6; D gene uncertain. Trimming stripped 5 bases from V and 0 bases from J, with 8 bases between. The CDR3 consists of 15 residues. CDR1 and CDR2 from the germline V gene are SNHLY and FYNNEI. In DNA, the CDR3 is TGTGCCAGCAGTTTCGGGCTCTCCTATAATTCACCCCTCCACTTT. Amino acid sequence: CASSFGLSYNSPLHF.

The rearrangement joins TRBV2 to TRBJ1-5, with TRBD1 as a possible D gene (6 bases). The CDR3 has 14 residues. V was cut by 8 bases and J by 6 bases, with 17 bases left in between. The germline CDR1 and CDR2 sequences are SNHLY and FYNNEI. The CDR3 sequence is CASGVRGTGQPQHF. CDR3 in DNA: TGTGCCAGCGGAGTCAGGGGAACAGGTCAGCCCCAGCATTTT.

This clonotype has more than one count but fewer than ten. The chain joins TRBV19 to TRBJ1-4, with 7 bases that match TRBD1. From germline, CDR1 is LNHDA and CDR2 SQIVND (reference sequence). This CDR3 comprises 14 residues. The J segment lost 8 bases and the V segment lost 7 bases, leaving 10 bases of the junction unmatched. CDR3 in DNA: TGTGCCAGTACGGGGACAGCCTATAGGGAAAAACTGTTTTTT. Translated, it gives CASTGTAYREKLFF.

This clonotype was seen repeatedly, ten times or more. The rearrangement uses TRBV20-1 and TRBJ1-2; D not certain. In germline, CDR1 is DFQATT, CDR2 SNEGSKA (reference sequence). V was trimmed by 0 bases and J by 4 bases, leaving 12 bases between them. The CDR3 has 14 residues. CDR3 nucleotide sequence: TGCAGTGCTAGAGATCTATCCGCGTCCTATGGCTACACCTTC. It yields the protein CSARDLSASYGYTF.

The chain carries TRBV11-2 and TRBJ1-2; 7 bases are a match to TRBD1. Germline V lookup: CDR1 SGHAT, CDR2 FQNNGV. The CDR3 has 13 residues. V dropped 5 bases and J dropped 8; count of bases not matched to a gene: 8. CDR3 coding DNA: TGTGCCAGCAGCCTCCGACAGGGCTGGGGCTACACCTTC. Protein product: CASSLRQGWGYTF.

The chain has TRBV19 and TRBJ2-7; tentatively, D is TRBD2 (7 bases). V lost 9 bases, J lost 5 bases, and 29 bases lay in between. The V gene's germline CDR1 is LNHDA and CDR2 SQIVND (reference sequence). The length of the CDR3 is 17 residues. In DNA, the CDR3 is TGTGCCAGCAGCTTAACTCCCCGGGGGGCAGGGGACGACGAGCAGTACTTC. It codes for CASSLTPRGAGDDEQYF.

This chain joins TRBV5-1 and TRBJ1-4; 8 bases agree with TRBD1. The CDR3 has 16 amino acids. V lost 3 bases, J lost 0 bases, and 4 bases stayed unmatched. Germline V gives CDR1 SGHRS, CDR2 YFSETQ. The CDR3 here is CASSWDRPATNEKLFF. Here the CDR3 DNA reads TGCGCCAGCAGCTGGGACAGGCCGGCAACTAATGAAAAACTGTTTTTT.

CDR3 amino acids: CASSLTEIYEQYF. As DNA, the CDR3 is TGTGCCAGCAGCTTAACCGAGATCTACGAGCAGTACTTC. This chain connects TRBV7-3 to TRBJ2-7; unclear D gene. The CDR3 is 13 residues long. Trimming cost V 0 bases and J 3 bases, with 6 bases left between them. From germline, CDR1 is SGHTA and CDR2 FQGTGA.

The chain couples TRBV2 to TRBJ1-1; D remains unclear. The CDR3 has 11 amino acids. Germline CDR1 is SNHLY and CDR2 is FYNNEI. V was shortened by 3 bases and J by 6 bases, with 5 bases between the two germline ends. CDR3 loop: CASSDISEAFF. The CDR3 DNA sequence: TGTGCCAGCAGTGACATCTCTGAAGCTTTCTTT.

V is TRBV7-6 and J is TRBJ2-6, with a possible D match to TRBD1 (6 bases). CDR1 and CDR2 from the germline V gene are SGHVS and FNYEAQ. CDR3 size: 16 residues. Trimming took off 5 bases at V and 4 bases at J, with 15 bases between the two ends. DNA of the CDR3: TGTGCCAGCAGCCCTACAGGGAGCCCCGGGGCCAACGTCCTGACTTTC. Protein product: CASSPTGSPGANVLTF. Full variable domain (outside the CDR3, taken from reference TRBV7-6 and TRBJ2-6): GAGVSQSPRYKVTKRGQDVALRCDPISGHVSLYWYRQALGQGPEFLTYFNYEAQQDKSGLPNDRFSAERPEGSISTLTIQRTEQRDSAMYRCASSPTGSPGANVLTFGAGSRLTVL.

The chain is built from TRBV7-9 and TRBJ2-7; D is uncertain. Germline values: CDR1 SEHNR, CDR2 FQNEAQ (reference sequence). V gave up 3 bases and J gave up 6 bases, with 15 bases separating them. The CDR3 totals 14 residues. The CDR3 is CASSLTDQDREQYF. CDR3 DNA: TGTGCCAGCAGCTTGACGGACCAGGACCGCGAGCAGTACTTC.

The chain employs TRBV28 and TRBJ2-5; D perhaps matches TRBD1 (6 bases). V dropped 3 bases and J dropped 2 bases, with 13 bases sitting between them. The germline gives CDR1 MDHEN, CDR2 SYDVKM. The CDR3 contains 15 residues. Here the CDR3 reads CASSLFWTAQETQYF. CDR3 in DNA: TGTGCCAGCAGTTTGTTCTGGACAGCTCAAGAGACCCAGTACTTC.

This clonotype has ten or more counts. V usage is TRBV6-5 and J usage is TRBJ1-1, with TRBD1 identical over 8 bases. The germline V gene encodes CDR1 MNHEY and CDR2 SVGAGI. This CDR3 spans 13 amino acids. V dropped 0 bases and J dropped 9; count of bases not matched to a gene: 3. CDR3 in amino acids: CASSYSQGGQAFF. The CDR3 bases are TGTGCCAGCAGTTACTCACAGGGGGGGCAAGCTTTCTTT.

The chain links TRBV7-9 to TRBJ2-7; 7 bases are a match to TRBD2. Germline assignment: CDR1 SEHNR and CDR2 FQNEAQ (reference sequence). This CDR3 region has 15 residues. Unmatched junction bases numbered 8, after V lost 5 bases and J lost 1 base. The CDR3 loop reads CASSPGGRKSYEQYF. In nucleotides, the CDR3 is TGTGCCAGCAGCCCCGGGGGGAGAAAATCCTACGAGCAGTACTTC.

This clonotype was observed a single time. The CDR3 protein is CSARQEETQYF. Here the CDR3 DNA reads TGCAGCGCTAGACAGGAAGAGACCCAGTACTTC. The rearrangement links TRBV29-1 to TRBJ2-5; the D gene is possibly TRBD1 (6 bases). CDR1 and CDR2 (germline): SQVTM, ANQGSEA. The CDR3 has 11 residues. Trimming removed 7 bases at V and 3 bases at J, with 9 bases between.

On this clonotype itself: A much larger clone differs from this one at a single base, so this may be a read error. The chain combines TRBV11-1 with TRBJ1-2; D remains unclear. The germline V gene encodes CDR1 SGHAT and CDR2 FQDESV (reference sequence). V was trimmed by 6 bases and J by 4 bases, leaving 12 bases between them. CDR3 length equals 13 residues. The CDR3 DNA reads TGTGCCAGCAGACCGACACTGACCTATGGCTACACCTTC. It translates to CASRPTLTYGYTF.

In this sample, this clonotype turned up many times. J is TRBJ1-2 and V is TRBV4-2; weak D call: TRBD1 (5 bases). The germline V and J ends were trimmed by 2 bases and 9 bases, with 10 bases remaining between them. The CDR3 has 12 residues. The germline V gene has CDR1 LGHNA and CDR2 YNFKEQ. The CDR3 sequence: CASSQRDGRYTF. The CDR3 region has the DNA TGTGCCAGCAGCCAACGGGACGGGCGCTACACCTTC.

About this clonotype: A read error is likely, as this CDR3 ends without the conserved phenylalanine or tryptophan. The CDR3 sequence is CASSPAGETQYL. The DNA of the CDR3 is TGTGCCAGCAGTCCAGCTGGAGAGACCCAGTACCTC. This chain uses TRBV2 with TRBJ2-5; D is unclear. This CDR3 is 12 amino acids long. CDR1 is SNHLY and CDR2 is FYNNEI in the germline V gene. Trimming shortened V by 5 bases and J by 4 bases, and 8 bases separated the two germline ends.

This clonotype showed up many times. The chain uses TRBV24-1 and TRBJ1-2; D gene unclear. From germline, CDR1 is KGHDR and CDR2 SFDVKD. V lost 4 bases, J lost 4 bases, and 12 bases lay in between. The CDR3 has 14 amino acids. The CDR3 loop is CATSDNVGTYGYTF. CDR3 bases: TGTGCCACCAGTGACAATGTCGGCACCTATGGCTACACCTTC.

CDR3 sequence (DNA): TGTGCCAGCCTGATGGCAGATGAAAAACTGTTTTTT. Translation gives CASLMADEKLFF. The chain employs TRBV7-9 and TRBJ1-4; D is ambiguous. CDR1 SEHNR and CDR2 FQNEAQ come from the germline V gene (reference sequence). The CDR3 length is 12 residues. V gave up 8 bases and J gave up 6 bases, with 10 bases separating them.

The J gene is TRBJ2-5, the V gene TRBV7-8, with unresolved D. This CDR3 comprises 13 residues. Germline-derived CDR1 and CDR2 are SGHVS and FQNEAQ. Trimming left V 8 bases short and J 1 base short, with 11 bases between. The CDR3 region has the DNA TGTGCCAGCTTAGGGCGCGCCCAAGAGACCCAGTACTTC. Translated, it gives CASLGRAQETQYF.

The V call is TRBV11-2, the J call TRBJ2-1, with 9 nucleotides matching TRBD1. The junction had 9 bases not matched to a gene; V was cut back by 7 bases and J by 8 bases. Germline CDR1 reads SGHAT; CDR2 reads FQNNGV. The CDR3 totals 14 residues. CDR3 region: CASTRDRALHEQFF. The DNA of the CDR3 is TGTGCCAGCACCCGGGACAGGGCTCTCCATGAGCAGTTCTTC.

The chain carries TRBV24-1 and TRBJ2-3; D possibly corresponds to TRBD1 (6 bases). Germline CDR1 is KGHDR and CDR2 is SFDVKD. V was clipped by 9 bases and J by 0 bases, with 15 bases between them. This CDR3 contains 15 residues. As DNA, the CDR3 is TGTGCCACCGCTGTAGGGACACCTAGCACAGATACGCAGTATTTT. Translating it yields CATAVGTPSTDTQYF.

The V call is TRBV7-9, the J call TRBJ2-2; perhaps D is TRBD1 or TRBD2 (5 bases each). V dropped 1 base and J dropped 7 bases, with 10 bases sitting between them. CDR1 is SEHNR and CDR2 is FQNEAQ in the germline V gene (reference sequence). The CDR3 runs 14 residues. The CDR3 DNA reads as TGTGCCAGCAGCTTAGGCTCTGGGGGCGGGGAGCTGTTTTTT. It yields the protein CASSLGSGGGELFF. Full variable domain (remainder filled in from reference TRBV7-9 and TRBJ2-2): DTGVSQNPRHKITKRGQNVTFRCDPISEHNRLYWYRQTLGQGPEFLTYFQNEAQLEKSRLLSDRFSAERPKGSFSTLEIQRTEQGDSAMYLCASSLGSGGGELFFGEGSRLTVL.

This clonotype was picked up many times. The genes are TRBV7-2 and TRBJ1-1; 8 nucleotides match TRBD1. This CDR3 is built from 13 residues. The V segment lost 3 bases and the J segment 3 bases; nucleotides outside the gene matches: 0. Germline V gene sequence: CDR1 SGHTA, CDR2 FQGNSA. The CDR3 DNA is TGTGCCAGCAGCTTGGACAGGGACACTGAAGCTTTCTTT. Amino acid sequence: CASSLDRDTEAFF. The full variable domain, rest sourced from reference TRBV7-2 and TRBJ1-1, is GAGVSQSPSNKVTEKGKDVELRCDPISGHTALYWYRQSLGQGLEFLIYFQGNSAPDKSGLPSDRFSAERTGGSVSTLTIQRTQQEDSAVYLCASSLDRDTEAFFGQGTRLTVV.

This clonotype was seen at least ten times. DNA for the CDR3: TGCAGTGCTACCGACTCACCTCAAGAGACCCAGTACTTC. This sequence encodes CSATDSPQETQYF. The chain carries TRBV20-1 and TRBJ2-5; no definite D call. The CDR3 sequence is 13 residues long. Germline V gene lookup returns CDR1 DFQATT and CDR2 SNEGSKA (reference sequence). V lost 4 bases, J lost 2 bases, and 11 bases lay in between.

This clonotype has just a few counts. The chain employs TRBV11-2 and TRBJ1-1; D is perhaps TRBD1 (5 bases). V was pared by 3 bases and J by 2 bases, with 10 bases between. The CDR3 loop spans 14 amino acids. Germline CDR1 SGHAT, CDR2 FQNNGV. In DNA, the CDR3 is TGTGCCAGCAGCTTCCGGGGGATAAACACTGAAGCTTTCTTT. It yields the protein CASSFRGINTEAFF. The complete variable domain, with remaining parts taken from reference TRBV11-2 and TRBJ1-1, reads EAGVAQSPRYKIIEKRQSVAFWCNPISGHATLYWYQQILGQGPKLLIQFQNNGVVDDSQLPKDRFSAERLKGVDSTLKIQPAKLEDSAVYLCASSFRGINTEAFFGQGTRLTVV.